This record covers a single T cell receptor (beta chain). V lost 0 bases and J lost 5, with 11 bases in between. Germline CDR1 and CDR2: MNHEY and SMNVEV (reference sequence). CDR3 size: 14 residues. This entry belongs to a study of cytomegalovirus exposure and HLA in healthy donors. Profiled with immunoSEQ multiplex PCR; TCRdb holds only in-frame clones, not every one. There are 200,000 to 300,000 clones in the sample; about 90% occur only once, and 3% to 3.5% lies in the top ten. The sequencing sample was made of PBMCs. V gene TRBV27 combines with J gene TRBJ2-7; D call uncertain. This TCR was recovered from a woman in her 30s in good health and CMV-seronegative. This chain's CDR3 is CASSLSPSLNEQYF. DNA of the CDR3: TGTGCCAGCAGTTTATCCCCCTCTTTGAACGAGCAGTACTTC.